Each of the 2 T cell receptor beta chains below was sequenced from the same sample in a study of CD8+CD57+ T cells in acquired aplastic anemia (dated by TCRdb to the late 2010s). Sequencing was carried out with an Illumina HiSeq 2000. Genomic DNA was used as template for profiling of TCR beta VDJ combinations and CDR3 sequences. TCRdb handled the public reads itself, with Q25 trimming in fastp and clone calling in MiXCR, and kept productive beta chains. Every CDR3 protein is listed once, alongside the most common genes and DNA of its rows. This sample holds under 500,000 distinct CDR3 sequences; around 30% were observed only once. The top ten clones comprise 0.82% of the sample. Patients chosen for sequencing had shown expansion of CD8+CD57+ cells by flow cytometry. The source material was sorted CD4+, CD8+, or CD8+CD57+ T cells (not recorded which) from PBMCs. Receptors originate from a human donor with aplastic anemia.

Points on this clonotype: One end of the junction is discordant with germline, which a read error may explain. The genes are TRBV7-2 and TRBJ2-3, with TRBD2 matching over 8 bases. The germline CDR1 and CDR2 sequences are SGHTA and FQGNSA. This CDR3 has 13 residues. In DNA, the CDR3 is TGTGCCAGCAGCCCGCCGGGACTAGATACGCGGTATTTT. It yields the protein CASSPPGLDTRYF. Full variable domain (rest looked up from reference TRBV7-2 and TRBJ2-3): GAGVSQSPSNKVTEKGKDVELRCDPISGHTALYWYRQSLGQGLEFLIYFQGNSAPDKSGLPSDRFSAERTGGSVSTLTIQRTQQEDSAVYLCASSPPGLDTRYFGPGTRLTVL.

This clonotype was observed at least ten times. This sequence joins TRBV2 and TRBJ1-6; the match to TRBD1 covers 8 bases. This CDR3 contains 13 residues. Trimming took 6 bases from V and 9 from J; bases not matched to a gene: 4. Per germline, CDR1 SNHLY and CDR2 FYNNEI. The CDR3 coding sequence is TGTGCCAGCAGCTACAGGGGGGGTTCACCCCTCCACTTT. This encodes CASSYRGGSPLHF.